Shown below are 12 T cell receptor beta chains from a single sample sequenced in a study of T cell changes during pregnancy in multiple sclerosis. The data were produced by immunoSEQ multiplex PCR, yet TCRdb's version contains in-frame clones alone and is incomplete. Of about 46,000 clones in the sample, more than 85% were seen once. This sample comprised CD8+ T cells from peripheral blood mononuclear cells, obtained after pregnancy. The source of these receptors is a female donor with multiple sclerosis, enrolled in a pregnancy study.

V usage is TRBV29-1 and J usage is TRBJ2-5, with D perhaps TRBD2 (5 bases). The CDR3 loop spans 11 amino acids. The germline CDR1 and CDR2 sequences are SQVTM and ANQGSEA. V shed 7 bases and J shed 5 bases, with 11 bases lying between them. The CDR3 nucleotides read TGCAGCGCAGTCGGGGTGGAGACCCAGTACTTC. Protein: CSAVGVETQYF.

The V and J genes are TRBV4-2 and TRBJ1-1, with 10 positions matching TRBD1. Germline V gene lookup returns CDR1 LGHNA and CDR2 YNFKEQ. V dropped 0 bases and J dropped 5; count of bases not matched to a gene: 9. The CDR3 covers 17 residues. Written as DNA, the CDR3 is TGTGCCAGCAGCCAAGATGGAAGGGACAGGGGCGGGACTGAAGCTTTCTTT. Translating gives CASSQDGRDRGGTEAFF.

The V call is TRBV7-3, the J call TRBJ1-1, with 7 bases aligning to TRBD1. The germline gives CDR1 SGHTA, CDR2 FQGTGA. The trim removed 0 bases at V and 1 base at J, leaving 2 bases unmatched. The CDR3 runs to 15 residues. The CDR3 region is CASSLTGGANTEAFF. In nucleotides, the CDR3 is TGTGCCAGCAGCTTAACAGGGGGCGCGAACACTGAAGCTTTCTTT.

The chain employs TRBV7-2 and TRBJ1-1, with a weak D call TRBD1 (6 bases). Germline lookup yields CDR1 SGHTA and CDR2 FQGNSA. The CDR3 runs to 13 residues. V lost 0 bases, J lost 9 bases, and 11 bases lay in between. DNA of the CDR3: TGTGCCAGCAGCTTAGCGACAGGCGAGAAAGCTTTCTTT. Protein product: CASSLATGEKAFF.

V gene TRBV11-3 combines with J gene TRBJ2-1, with 9 bases fitting TRBD2. Losses at the gene ends were 3 bases for V and 10 bases for J; bases not matched to a gene: 10. This CDR3 has 15 residues. CDR1 SGHNT and CDR2 YENEEA come from the germline V gene. The CDR3 region is CASSLNLAGAGEQFF. In DNA, the CDR3 is TGTGCCAGCAGCTTGAATTTAGCGGGAGCGGGCGAGCAGTTCTTC.

This rearrangement joins TRBV4-1 to TRBJ2-4, with 10 positions matching TRBD1. V lost 4 bases to trimming and J lost 0 bases; unmatched junction nucleotides: 3. CDR3 length: 16 amino acids. Germline loops: CDR1 MGHRA, CDR2 YSYEKL. CDR3 in DNA: TGCGCCAGCAGCCCGGGACAGGGGTTAGCCAAAAACATTCAGTACTTC. It is translated as CASSPGQGLAKNIQYF.

The gene calls are TRBV28 and TRBJ1-2; D is possibly TRBD1 (6 bases). Germline V lookup: CDR1 MDHEN, CDR2 SYDVKM. Trimming removed 4 bases from V and 0 bases from J, with 12 bases in between. The CDR3 extends over 15 amino acids. CDR3 sequence reads: CASSSRTASNYGYTF. CDR3 nucleotide sequence: TGTGCCAGCAGTTCGAGGACAGCCTCTAACTATGGCTACACCTTC.

This clone has just a few counts. CDR3 coding DNA: TGTGCCAGCTCACCCTCCCCCCCGCAGGTGAACACTGAAGCTTTCTTT. It specifies CASSPSPPQVNTEAFF. This chain connects TRBV18 to TRBJ1-1; D gene unclear. There are 16 residues in the CDR3. From germline, CDR1 is KGHSH and CDR2 LQKENI. V gave up 3 bases and J gave up 0 bases, with 14 bases separating them.

The chain uses TRBV30 and TRBJ1-5; D may be TRBD1 (5 bases). Looked up from germline, CDR1 is GTSNPN and CDR2 is SVGIG (reference sequence). The CDR3 is made up of 10 amino acids. Written as DNA, the CDR3 is TGTGCTTGGGGAGGGGAAGCCCAGCATTTT. It is translated as CAWGGEAQHF.

The table lists this clone with a count of one. The genes are TRBV4-3 and TRBJ2-5; a possible D gene is TRBD2 (7 bases). The CDR3 loop spans 15 amino acids. Per germline, CDR1 LGHNA and CDR2 YSLEER. The V gene lost 0 bases and the J gene lost 4 bases, with 12 bases spanning the gap. CDR3 protein: CASSQDHREGETQYF. The DNA for the CDR3 is TGCGCCAGCAGCCAAGATCACAGGGAGGGAGAGACCCAGTACTTC.

The chain is built from TRBV10-1 and TRBJ2-2; D unresolved. The CDR3 is 16 residues long. Germline V lookup: CDR1 WNHNN, CDR2 SYGVQD (reference sequence). The ends were cut back, 3 bases at V and 6 bases at J, with 17 bases in the middle. CDR3: CASSEIGQVKAGELFF. CDR3 bases: TGCGCCAGCAGTGAAATTGGGCAGGTGAAGGCCGGGGAGCTGTTTTTT.

The chain is built from TRBV5-4 and TRBJ1-1, with TRBD1 matching over 10 bases. CDR3 length: 13 amino acids. Trimming took 4 bases from V and 4 from J; bases not matched to a gene: 1. Germline lookup yields CDR1 SGHNT and CDR2 YYREEE (reference sequence). The CDR3 region has the DNA TGTGCCAGCAGCCGGACAGGGGGCACTGAAGCTTTCTTT. Encoded protein: CASSRTGGTEAFF.